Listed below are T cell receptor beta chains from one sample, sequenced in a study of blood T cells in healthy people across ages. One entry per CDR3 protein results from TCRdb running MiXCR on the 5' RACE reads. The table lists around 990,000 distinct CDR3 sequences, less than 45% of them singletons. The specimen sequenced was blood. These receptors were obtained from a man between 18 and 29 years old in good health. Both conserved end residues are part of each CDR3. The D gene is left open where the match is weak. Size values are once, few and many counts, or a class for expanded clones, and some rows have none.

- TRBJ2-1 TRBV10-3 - TGTGCCATCATGGGTAGGGCCCCCTACAATGAGCAGTTCTTC CAIMGRAPYNEQFF
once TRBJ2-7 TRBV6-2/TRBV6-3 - TGTGCCGGCAGTTACGAGGACAGCTACGAGCAGTACTTC CAGSYEDSYEQYF
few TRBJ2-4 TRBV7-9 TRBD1 TGTGCCAGCAGCAAAGAACCGGGACAGGGTGGCATTCAGTACTTC CASSKEPGQGGIQYF
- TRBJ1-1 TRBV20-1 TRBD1 TGCAGTGCTAGAGATGGGGGCTGCGGGACAGGGGCTGAAGCTTTCTTT CSARDGGCGTGAEAFF
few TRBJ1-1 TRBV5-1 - TGCGCCAGCAGCCCCTCCGGGGCCCAGAACACTGAAGCTTTCTTT CASSPSGAQNTEAFF
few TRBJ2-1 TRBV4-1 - TGCGCCAGCAGCCAACCCGAAAATGGGGGGCAGTTCTTC CASSQPENGGQFF
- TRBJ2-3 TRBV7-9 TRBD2 TGTGCCAGCAGCTCCCTTGGGGGGGCAGATACGCAGTATTTT CASSSLGGADTQYF
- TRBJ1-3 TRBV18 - TGTGCCAGCTCACCAGAACAGTCGGATTACTCTGGAAACACCATATATTTT CASSPEQSDYSGNTIYF
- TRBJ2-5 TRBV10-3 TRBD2 TGTGCCATCAGCCCTAGCGGGGGCACTCAAGAGACCCAGTACTTC CAISPSGGTQETQYF
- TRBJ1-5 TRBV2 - TGTGCCAGCAGTGAAAACGAGAATCAGCCCCAGCATTTT CASSENENQPQHF